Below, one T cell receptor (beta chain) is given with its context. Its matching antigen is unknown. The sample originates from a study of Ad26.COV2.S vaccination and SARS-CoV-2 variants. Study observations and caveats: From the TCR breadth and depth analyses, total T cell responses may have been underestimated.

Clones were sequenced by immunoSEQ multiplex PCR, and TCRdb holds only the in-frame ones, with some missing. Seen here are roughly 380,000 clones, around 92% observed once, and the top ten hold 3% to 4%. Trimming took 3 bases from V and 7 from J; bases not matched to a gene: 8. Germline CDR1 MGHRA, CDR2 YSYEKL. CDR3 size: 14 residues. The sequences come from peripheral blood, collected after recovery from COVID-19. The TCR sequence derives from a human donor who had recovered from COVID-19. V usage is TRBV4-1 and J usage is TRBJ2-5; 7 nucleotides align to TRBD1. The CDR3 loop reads CASSQGDSGGTQYF. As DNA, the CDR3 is TGCGCCAGCAGCCAGGGGGACAGTGGGGGGACCCAGTACTTC.